This T cell receptor (beta chain) was sequenced during a study of shared clonotypes between healthy human individuals (dated by TCRdb to the early 2020s). General notes on the study: The cohort included three men and a couple of women between 18 and 49 years of age. For each donor, three plates each were used for CD4 naive and CD4 memory, two plates were used for CD8 naive, and one plate was used for CD8 memory. Blood TCR repertoires of 5 or 6 healthy adults were deeply sequenced to estimate repertoire size and the extent of clonotype sharing between individuals. To increase sequencing depth and limit assay-specific biases, different laboratories used diverse techniques to prepare libraries and sequence TCR repertoires. Per donor, leukapheresis produced somewhere between about 0.8 and 9 billion PBMCs.

CD8 naive samples were obtained by positive selection for CCR7 among CD45RO-negative cells, yielding a CD45RA+CCR7+ population from which TemRA cells were excluded. Donors were healthy HIV-negative adults with no recently reported acute infections or vaccinations. Only Caucasian adults living in Nashville, Tennessee, USA were represented among the donors. Blood was obtained by leukapheresis, after which PBMCs were separated by Ficoll-Histopaque density gradient centrifugation and cryopreserved in liquid nitrogen vapor phase. Analytical flow cytometry was used to check the purity and quantity of every magnetically sorted T cell population. Genomic DNA was isolated from every sorted fraction and measured by UV absorbance on a Nanodrop 2000c. Using the deep immunoSEQ assay, TCR CDR3 regions were amplified from genomic DNA by multiplex PCR. For each cell subset, the extracted genomic DNA was distributed evenly across all wells of several immunoSEQ 96-well plates, and each plate served as one replicate. Each replicate PCR for sorted subsets received roughly 0.2 ug genomic DNA, equal to around 32,000 T cell genomes. Purified libraries were measured with a Qubit 3.0 fluorometer, size-checked on a Bioanalyzer 2100, and measured again with the KAPA Library Quantification kit. Each immunoSEQ 96-well plate was sequenced on its own single-read 150-cycle Illumina NextSeq 550 flow cell. Processing in the source paper ran as follows. Because only junctional sequences without quality scores were contained in the immunoSEQ output, filtering matching that applied to full-length reads could not be performed. Sequences were annotated with PyIR, a Python wrapper for IgBLAST v1.9, using IMGT germline references to assign V/J genes and CDR3. Reads were filtered out if the reads had weak V/J assignments (E-value above 1e-6), no CDR3, stop codons, out-of-frame junctions, or ambiguous translated residues. V3J clonotypes were defined as sequences sharing the same inferred V gene, J gene, and CDR3 amino acid sequence. The percentage overlap between two repertoires was calculated by dividing the number of shared unique clonotypes by the size of the smaller repertoire. Three approaches were used to assess repertoire richness: RTK rarefaction, the Chao1 estimator, and Recon v2.1 estimates of unobserved clonotypes. OLGA was used to compute generation probabilities for all TCRbeta clonotypes that the gDNA method yielded from a few donors. TCRdb re-hosts the immuneACCESS table, in-frame sequences only. Its copies lack some clones; in the studies checked, an unresolved V gene accounts for under half of them, and the cause for the rest is not known. The D gene and trimming were derived from the DNA, and the V and J assignments and clone size from that table. For this sample there are about 2 million clones; just under 95% appear just once. The top ten constitute 1.2% of the sample.

Of note for this clone: This clone's antigen is unknown. One end of the junction varies from germline; a read error may be responsible.

The paper's findings and limits, for the study overall: Because the study included a small number of donors, the genetic and exposure-history diversity represented was limited. Based on pairwise subsampling, the degree of clonotype sharing among donors was expected to be affected by sequencing depth. Across a few donors, roughly 5.4% of naive CD4, roughly 3.8% of naive CD8, 2.3% of memory CD4, and roughly 0.41% of memory CD8 clonotypes were shared. Compared with non-shared clonotypes, clonotypes shared by all four sorted-subset donors had higher generation probabilities. Only blood was sampled, and tissue TCR repertoires likely differ from those in blood. Estimated clonotype richness was generally larger for naive than for memory subsets. Even with the large sequencing depth, rarefaction of the sorted-subset datasets indicated that sequencing was incomplete.

The CDR3 measures 15 amino acids from cysteine to phenylalanine. Only CDR3 DNA is held: 45 bases, read in frame from base 1. As encoded in the germline V gene (reference sequence), CDR1 is SSHAT while CDR2 is FNYEAQ. This clonotype was obtained from a man in his late teens or twenties in good health. Source material: naive CD8+ T cells sorted from blood. The cell subset or site tag for this specimen amounts to: CD45RA+CCR7+. This chain is built from TRBV7-7 and TRBJ2-7; a stretch of 11 junction bases matches TRBD1. The CDR3 protein: CASSPGQGAPYEQYF. The sequenced DNA is TGTGCTAGCAGCCCTGGACAGGGGGCTCCCTACGAGCAGTACTTC.